This T cell receptor (beta chain) comes out of a study of blood T cell repertoires in COVID-19. Study summary: The United States, Italy and Spain provided the acute and convalescent COVID-19 samples. PBMCs, B-cell-depleted T cells, or T cells were the source of the cDNA or gDNA that made up the material.

Per the original data handling: Reference gene primer amplification gave estimated nucleated cell counts. The protocol was immunoSEQ multiplex PCR, while the TCRdb copy is restricted to in-frame clones and leaves out a portion. That table furnishes V, J and clone size, whereas the DNA furnished D and trimming. The sample has 50,000 or so clones, around 80% seen once. From germline, CDR1 is MGHRA and CDR2 YSYEKL. Trimming took 0 bases from V and 0 from J, leaving 3 bases between them. The CDR3 loop spans 14 amino acids. Input material: peripheral blood. The receptor comes from an older man with acute or convalescent COVID-19. V gene TRBV4-1 combines with J gene TRBJ1-5; D remains unclear. In nucleotides, the CDR3 is TGCGCCAGCAGCCAAGATAATAGCAATCAGCCCCAGCATTTT. This gives the protein CASSQDNSNQPQHF.